This T cell receptor (beta chain) was obtained from a study of CXCR3-negative and CXCR3-positive naive CD8 T cells. The study's findings and limits: Whereas memory cells differed, naive CXCR3-negative and CXCR3-positive cells shared similar TRBV-TRBJ usage. When CXCR3-positive naive cells were set against CXCR3-negative naive cells, the former had more hydrophobic TRB CDR3s. Cryopreserved cells partially lost CXCR3 expression, and fresh PBMCs were used in most assays.

About this clonotype itself: The target antigen is unknown.

The TRB libraries of cDNA were built by UMI-labeled 5' RACE. TCRdb reprocessed the 5' RACE reads, keeping one entry per CDR3 protein, no DNA. The table lists 90,000 to 100,000 distinct CDR3 sequences. This CDR3 is built from 14 residues. Germline CDR1 MNHEY, CDR2 SMNVEV (reference sequence). The sequence was obtained from a human donor in good health. Some clones in this sample may be carry-over from other donors' samples. The sequenced sample consisted of naive CXCR3+ CD8+ T cells from blood. Subset reported: CD45RO-CCR7+CD27+CD95- naive CD8+ T cells expressing CXCR3 (TNR3+). This chain uses TRBV27 with TRBJ2-7; the TRBD1 assignment by TCRdb is unverifiable without DNA. The chain's CDR3 is CASSLSGGRAEQYF.